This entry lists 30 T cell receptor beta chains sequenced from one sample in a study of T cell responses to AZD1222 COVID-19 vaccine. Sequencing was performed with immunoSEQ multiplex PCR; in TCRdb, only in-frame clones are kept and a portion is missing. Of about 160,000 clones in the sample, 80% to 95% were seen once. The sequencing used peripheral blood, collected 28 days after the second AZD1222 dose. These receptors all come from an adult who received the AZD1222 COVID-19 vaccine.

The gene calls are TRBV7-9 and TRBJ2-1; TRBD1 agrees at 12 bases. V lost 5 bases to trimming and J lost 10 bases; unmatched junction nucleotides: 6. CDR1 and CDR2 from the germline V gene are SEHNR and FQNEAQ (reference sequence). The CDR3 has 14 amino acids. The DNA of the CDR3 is TGTGCCAGCAGCACGGGACAGGGGGCGCGGGAGCAGTTCTTC. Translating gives CASSTGQGAREQFF.

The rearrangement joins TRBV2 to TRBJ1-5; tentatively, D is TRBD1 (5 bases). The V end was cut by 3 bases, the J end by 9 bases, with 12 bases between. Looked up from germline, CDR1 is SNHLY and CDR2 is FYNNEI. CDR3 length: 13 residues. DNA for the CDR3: TGTGCCAGCAGTGATATGGGGGTGAGGCCCCAGCATTTT. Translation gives CASSDMGVRPQHF.

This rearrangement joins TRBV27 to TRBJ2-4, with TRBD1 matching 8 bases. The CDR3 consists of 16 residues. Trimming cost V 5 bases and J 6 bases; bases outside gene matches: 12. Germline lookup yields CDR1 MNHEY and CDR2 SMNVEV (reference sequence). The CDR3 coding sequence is TGTGCCAGCAGTCTACGAGGGACAGGCGGACGAAACATTCAGTACTTC. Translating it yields CASSLRGTGGRNIQYF.

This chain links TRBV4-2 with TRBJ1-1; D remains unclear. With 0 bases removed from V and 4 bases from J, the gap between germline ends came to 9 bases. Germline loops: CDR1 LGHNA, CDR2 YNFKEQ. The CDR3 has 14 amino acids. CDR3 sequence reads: CASSQEGVGTEAFF. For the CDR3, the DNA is TGTGCCAGCAGCCAAGAAGGCGTCGGCACTGAAGCTTTCTTT.

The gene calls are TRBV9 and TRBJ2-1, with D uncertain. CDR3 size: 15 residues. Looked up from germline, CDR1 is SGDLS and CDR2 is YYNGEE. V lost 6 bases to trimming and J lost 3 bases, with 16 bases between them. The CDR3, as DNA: TGTGCCAGCACCCCTACCGTGGGCGGCTACAATGAGCAGTTCTTC. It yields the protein CASTPTVGGYNEQFF.

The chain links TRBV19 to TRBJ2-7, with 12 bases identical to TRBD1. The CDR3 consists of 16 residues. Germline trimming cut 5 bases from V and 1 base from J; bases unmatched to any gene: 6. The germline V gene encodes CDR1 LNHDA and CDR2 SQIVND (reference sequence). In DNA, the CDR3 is TGTGCCAGTAGTGCCCCGGGACAGGGGGCGTCCTACGAGCAGTACTTC. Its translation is CASSAPGQGASYEQYF.

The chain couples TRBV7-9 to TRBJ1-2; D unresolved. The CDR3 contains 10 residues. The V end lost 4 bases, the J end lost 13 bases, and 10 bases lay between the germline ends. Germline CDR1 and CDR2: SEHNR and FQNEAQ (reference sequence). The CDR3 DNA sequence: TGTGCCAGCAGCTCCCGCTCGAGCACCTTC. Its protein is CASSSRSSTF.

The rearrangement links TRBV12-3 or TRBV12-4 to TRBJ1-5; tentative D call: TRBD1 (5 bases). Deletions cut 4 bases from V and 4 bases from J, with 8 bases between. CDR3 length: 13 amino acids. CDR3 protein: CASSWEGNQPQHF. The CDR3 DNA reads TGTGCCAGCAGTTGGGAGGGGAATCAGCCCCAGCATTTT.

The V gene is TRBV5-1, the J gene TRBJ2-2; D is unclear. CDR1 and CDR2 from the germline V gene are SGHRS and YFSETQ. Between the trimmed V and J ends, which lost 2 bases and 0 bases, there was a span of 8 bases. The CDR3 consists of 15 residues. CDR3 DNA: TGCGCCAGCAGCTTACGTCTCGCGAACACCGGGGAGCTGTTTTTT. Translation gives CASSLRLANTGELFF.

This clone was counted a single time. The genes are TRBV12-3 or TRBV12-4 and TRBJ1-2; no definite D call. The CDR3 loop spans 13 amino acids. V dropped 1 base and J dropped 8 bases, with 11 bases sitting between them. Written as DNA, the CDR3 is TGTGCCAGCAGTTTAGGCGTAGGTTCAGGCTACACCTTC. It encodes CASSLGVGSGYTF.

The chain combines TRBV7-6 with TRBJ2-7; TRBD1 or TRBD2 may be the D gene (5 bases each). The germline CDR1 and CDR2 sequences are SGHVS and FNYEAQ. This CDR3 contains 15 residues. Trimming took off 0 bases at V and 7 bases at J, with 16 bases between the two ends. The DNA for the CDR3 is TGTGCCAGCAGCTTAGCGCCCCACGGGGCAGGGGAGCAGTACTTC. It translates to CASSLAPHGAGEQYF.

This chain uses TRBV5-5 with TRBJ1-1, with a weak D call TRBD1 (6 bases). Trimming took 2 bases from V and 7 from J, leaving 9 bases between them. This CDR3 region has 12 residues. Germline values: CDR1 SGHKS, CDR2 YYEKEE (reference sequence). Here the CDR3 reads CASSFGQNEAFF. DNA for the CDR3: TGTGCCAGCAGCTTCGGACAGAATGAAGCTTTCTTT.

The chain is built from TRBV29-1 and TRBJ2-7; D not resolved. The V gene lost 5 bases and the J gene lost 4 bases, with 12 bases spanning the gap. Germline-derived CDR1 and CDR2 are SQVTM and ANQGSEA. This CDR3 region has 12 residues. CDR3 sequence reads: CSVRLAQYEQYF. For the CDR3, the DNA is TGCAGCGTTCGGTTAGCACAGTACGAGCAGTACTTC.

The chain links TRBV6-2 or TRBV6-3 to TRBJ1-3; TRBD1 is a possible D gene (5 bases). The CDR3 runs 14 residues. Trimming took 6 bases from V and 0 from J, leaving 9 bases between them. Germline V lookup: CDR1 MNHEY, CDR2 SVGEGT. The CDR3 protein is CASSRQSSGNTIYF. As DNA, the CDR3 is TGTGCCAGCAGCCGACAGAGCTCTGGAAACACCATATATTTT.

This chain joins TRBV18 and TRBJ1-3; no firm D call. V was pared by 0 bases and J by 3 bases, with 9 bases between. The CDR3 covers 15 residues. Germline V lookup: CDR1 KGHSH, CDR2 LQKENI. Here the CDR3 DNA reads TGTGCCAGCTCACCACCGTCGAAGGGTGGAAACACCATATATTTT. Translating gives CASSPPSKGGNTIYF.

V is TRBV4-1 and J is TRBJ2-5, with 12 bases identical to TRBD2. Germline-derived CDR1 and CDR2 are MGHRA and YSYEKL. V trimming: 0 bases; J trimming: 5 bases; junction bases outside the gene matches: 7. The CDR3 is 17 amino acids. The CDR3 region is CASSQDGLAGGWETQYF. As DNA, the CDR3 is TGCGCCAGCAGCCAAGATGGTCTAGCGGGAGGGTGGGAGACCCAGTACTTC.

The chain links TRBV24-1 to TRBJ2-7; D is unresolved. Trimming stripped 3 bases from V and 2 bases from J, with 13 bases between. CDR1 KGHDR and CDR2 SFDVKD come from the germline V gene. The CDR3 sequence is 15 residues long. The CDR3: CATSDGEGPPYEQYF. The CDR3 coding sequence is TGTGCCACCAGTGATGGGGAAGGACCACCCTACGAGCAGTACTTC.

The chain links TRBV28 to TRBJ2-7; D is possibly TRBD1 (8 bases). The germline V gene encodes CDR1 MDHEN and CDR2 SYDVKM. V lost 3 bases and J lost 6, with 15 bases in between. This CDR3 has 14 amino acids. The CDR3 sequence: CASSFYRGEGEQYF. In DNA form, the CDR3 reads TGTGCCAGCAGTTTCTACAGGGGGGAGGGCGAGCAGTACTTC.

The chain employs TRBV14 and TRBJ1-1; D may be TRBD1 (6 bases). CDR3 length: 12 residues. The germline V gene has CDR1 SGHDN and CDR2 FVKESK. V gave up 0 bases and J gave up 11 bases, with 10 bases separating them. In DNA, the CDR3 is TGTGCCAGCAGCCAAGAGGGGGCATTGGCTTTCTTT. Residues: CASSQEGALAFF.

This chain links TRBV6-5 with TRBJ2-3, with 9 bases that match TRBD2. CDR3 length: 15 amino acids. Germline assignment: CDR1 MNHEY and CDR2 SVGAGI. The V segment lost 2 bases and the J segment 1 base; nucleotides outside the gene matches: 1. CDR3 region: CASSYRTSGTDTQYF. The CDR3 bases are TGTGCCAGCAGTTACAGGACTAGCGGCACAGATACGCAGTATTTT.

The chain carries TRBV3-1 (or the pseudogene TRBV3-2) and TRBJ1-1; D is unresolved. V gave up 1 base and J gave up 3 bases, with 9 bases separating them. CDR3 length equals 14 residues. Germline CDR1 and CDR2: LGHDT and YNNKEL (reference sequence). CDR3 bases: TGTGCCAGCAGCCAAGTGGGGATGCACACTGAAGCTTTCTTT. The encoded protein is CASSQVGMHTEAFF.

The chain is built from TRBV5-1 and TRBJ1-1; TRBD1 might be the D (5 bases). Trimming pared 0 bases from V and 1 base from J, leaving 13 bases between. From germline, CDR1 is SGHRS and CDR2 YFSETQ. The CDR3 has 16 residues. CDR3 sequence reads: CASSLDFRASNTEAFF. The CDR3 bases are TGCGCCAGCAGCTTGGATTTCAGGGCCTCGAACACTGAAGCTTTCTTT.

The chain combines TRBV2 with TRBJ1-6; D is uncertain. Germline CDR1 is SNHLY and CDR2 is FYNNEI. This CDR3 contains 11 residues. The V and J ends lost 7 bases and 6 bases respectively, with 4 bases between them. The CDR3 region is CASTSNSPLHF. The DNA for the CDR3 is TGTGCCAGCACTAGTAATTCACCCCTCCACTTT.

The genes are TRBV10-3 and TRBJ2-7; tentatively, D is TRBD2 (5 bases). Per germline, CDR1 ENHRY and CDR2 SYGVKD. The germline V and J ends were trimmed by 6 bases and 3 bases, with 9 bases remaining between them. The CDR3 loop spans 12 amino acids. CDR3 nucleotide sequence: TGTGCCATCAGGAACCGGGACTACGAGCAGTACTTC. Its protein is CAIRNRDYEQYF.

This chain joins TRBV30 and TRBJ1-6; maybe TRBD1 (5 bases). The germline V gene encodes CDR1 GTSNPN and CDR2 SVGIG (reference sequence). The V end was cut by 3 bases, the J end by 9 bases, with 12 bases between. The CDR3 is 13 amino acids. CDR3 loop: CAWSQGGGSPLHF. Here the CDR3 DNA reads TGTGCCTGGAGCCAGGGCGGTGGTTCACCCCTCCACTTT.

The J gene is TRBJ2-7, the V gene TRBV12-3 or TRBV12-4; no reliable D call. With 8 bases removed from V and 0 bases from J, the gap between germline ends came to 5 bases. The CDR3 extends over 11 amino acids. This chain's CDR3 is CASGDSYEQYF. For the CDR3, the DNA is TGTGCCAGCGGGGACTCCTACGAGCAGTACTTC.

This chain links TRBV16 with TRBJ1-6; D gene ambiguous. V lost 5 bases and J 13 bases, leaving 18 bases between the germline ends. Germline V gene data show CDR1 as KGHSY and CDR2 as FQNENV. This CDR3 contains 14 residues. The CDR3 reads CASSKGTTLGPLHF. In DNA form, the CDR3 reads TGTGCCAGCAGCAAGGGAACTACCCTCGGGCCCCTCCACTTT.

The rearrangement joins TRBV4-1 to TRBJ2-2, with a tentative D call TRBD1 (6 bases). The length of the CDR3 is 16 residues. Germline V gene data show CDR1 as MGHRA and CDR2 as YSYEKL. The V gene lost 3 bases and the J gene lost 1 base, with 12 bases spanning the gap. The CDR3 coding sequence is TGCGCCAGCAGCCAGGAATTACAGGGGAACACCGGGGAGCTGTTTTTT. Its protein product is CASSQELQGNTGELFF.

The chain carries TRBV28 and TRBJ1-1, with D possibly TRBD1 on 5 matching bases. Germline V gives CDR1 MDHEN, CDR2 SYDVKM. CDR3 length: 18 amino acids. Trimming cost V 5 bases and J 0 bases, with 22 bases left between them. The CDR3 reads CASSPTHWGKVMNTEAFF. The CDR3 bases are TGTGCCAGCAGTCCGACTCATTGGGGCAAAGTTATGAACACTGAAGCTTTCTTT.

CDR3 region: CASSLGRSNQPQHF. The CDR3 DNA is TGTGCCAGCAGCTTGGGACGGAGCAATCAGCCCCAGCATTTT. The V gene is TRBV11-2, the J gene TRBJ1-5, with TRBD1 as a possible D gene (5 bases). This CDR3 comprises 14 residues. From germline, CDR1 is SGHAT and CDR2 FQNNGV. V gave up 3 bases and J gave up 1 base, with 7 bases separating them.